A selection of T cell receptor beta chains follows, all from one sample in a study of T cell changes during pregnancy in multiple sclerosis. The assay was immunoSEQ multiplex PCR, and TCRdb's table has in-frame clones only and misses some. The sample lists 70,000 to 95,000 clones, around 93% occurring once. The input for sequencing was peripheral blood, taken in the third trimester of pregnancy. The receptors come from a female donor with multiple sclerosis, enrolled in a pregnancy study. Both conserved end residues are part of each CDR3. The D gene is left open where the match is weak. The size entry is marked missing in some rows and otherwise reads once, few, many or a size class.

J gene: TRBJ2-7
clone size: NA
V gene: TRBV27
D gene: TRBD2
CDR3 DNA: TGTGCCAGCAGTTTTGCAGCGGGAGCGTACGAGCAGTACTTC
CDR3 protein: CASSFAAGAYEQYF

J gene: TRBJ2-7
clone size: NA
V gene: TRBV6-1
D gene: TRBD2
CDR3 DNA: TGTGCCAGCAGTGTACAAGCGGGAGGGTCGTACGAGCAGTACTTC
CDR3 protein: CASSVQAGGSYEQYF

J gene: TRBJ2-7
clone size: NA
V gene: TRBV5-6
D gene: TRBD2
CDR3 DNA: TGTGCCAGCAGCAGCGGGAGGAGATACGAGCAGTACTTC
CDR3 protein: CASSSGRRYEQYF

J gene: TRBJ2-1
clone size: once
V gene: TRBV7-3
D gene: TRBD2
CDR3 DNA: TGTGCCAGCAGCTCGCTAGCGGGAGGGCCCGTAATGGAGCAGTTCTTC
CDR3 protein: CASSSLAGGPVMEQFF

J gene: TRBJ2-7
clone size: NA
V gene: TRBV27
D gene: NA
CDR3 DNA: TGTGCCAGCAGTTCCATAACCCCCGGCGAGCAGTACTTC
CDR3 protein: CASSSITPGEQYF

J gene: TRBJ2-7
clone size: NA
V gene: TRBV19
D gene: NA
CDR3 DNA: TGTGCCAGTTCCAGGGGGGCAGTCTTCAGGGAGCAGTACTTC
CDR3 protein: CASSRGAVFREQYF

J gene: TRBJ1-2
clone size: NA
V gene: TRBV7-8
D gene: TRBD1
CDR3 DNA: TGTGCCAGCAGCTTAAGGGACAGGGTGTGGGATGGCTACACCTTC
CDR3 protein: CASSLRDRVWDGYTF

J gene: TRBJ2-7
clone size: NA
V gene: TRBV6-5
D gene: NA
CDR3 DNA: TGTGCCAGCAGTTACTCTGGAGGAAGTTCCTACGAGCAGTACTTC
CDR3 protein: CASSYSGGSSYEQYF

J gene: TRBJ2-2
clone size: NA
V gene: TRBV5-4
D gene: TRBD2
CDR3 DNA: TGTGCCAGCAGCGGCCTAGCGGGAGGACGAACCGGGGAGCTGTTTTTT
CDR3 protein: CASSGLAGGRTGELFF

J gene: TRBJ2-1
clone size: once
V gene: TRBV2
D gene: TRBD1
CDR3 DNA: TGTGCCAGCAGTGACCAGGGGGACAATGAGCAGTTCTTC
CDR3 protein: CASSDQGDNEQFF

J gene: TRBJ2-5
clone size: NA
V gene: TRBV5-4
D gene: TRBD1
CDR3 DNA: TGTGCCAGCAGCTTGGGGGACAGGGGGCGCGAGACCCAGTACTTC
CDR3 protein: CASSLGDRGRETQYF

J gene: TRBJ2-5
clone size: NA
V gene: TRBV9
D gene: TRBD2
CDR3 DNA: TGTGCCAGCAGCGTATCACTAGCGGGAGACGATGAGACCCAGTACTTC
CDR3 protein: CASSVSLAGDDETQYF

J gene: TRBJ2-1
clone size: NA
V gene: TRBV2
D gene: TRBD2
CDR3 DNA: TGTGCCAGCAGTTTTTCTAGCGGGAGCTATGAGCAGTTCTTC
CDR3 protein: CASSFSSGSYEQFF

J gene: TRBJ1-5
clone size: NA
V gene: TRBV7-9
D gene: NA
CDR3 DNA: TGTGCCAGCAGCTTCCAGGATCAGCCCCAGCATTTT
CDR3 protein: CASSFQDQPQHF

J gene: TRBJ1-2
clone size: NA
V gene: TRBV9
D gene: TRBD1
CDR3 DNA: TGTGCCAGCAGCGAAGACAGGGGGCGCTTCTATGGCTACACCTTC
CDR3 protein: CASSEDRGRFYGYTF

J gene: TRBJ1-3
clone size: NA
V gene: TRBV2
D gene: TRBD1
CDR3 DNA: TGTGCCAGCAGTGAAAGCGGTACATCACCAGGGGGCACTTCTGGAAACACCATATATTTT
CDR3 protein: CASSESGTSPGGTSGNTIYF

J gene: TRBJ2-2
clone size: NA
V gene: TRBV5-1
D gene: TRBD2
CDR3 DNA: TGCGCCAGCAGCCTACTAGCGAGCTCCGGGGAGCTGTTTTTT
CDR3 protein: CASSLLASSGELFF

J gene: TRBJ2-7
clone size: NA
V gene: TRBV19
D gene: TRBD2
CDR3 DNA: TGTGCCAGTAGCGACCTCGGGGGGGGTTTCGCCTACGAGCAGTACTTC
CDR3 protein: CASSDLGGGFAYEQYF

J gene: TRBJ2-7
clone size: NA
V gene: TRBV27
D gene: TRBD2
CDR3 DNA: TGTGCCAGCAGCCCCATTGCGGGACTAGCGGGAGGACCCTACGAGCAGTACTTC
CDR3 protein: CASSPIAGLAGGPYEQYF

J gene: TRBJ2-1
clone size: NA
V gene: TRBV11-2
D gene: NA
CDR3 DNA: TGTGCCAGCAGCTCCCTAAGCTCCTACAATGAGCAGTTCTTC
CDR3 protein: CASSSLSSYNEQFF

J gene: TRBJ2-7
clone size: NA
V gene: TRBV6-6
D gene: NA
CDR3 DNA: TGTGCCAGCAGTTACCCGAGACAGGAACTCTACGAGCAGTACTTC
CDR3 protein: CASSYPRQELYEQYF

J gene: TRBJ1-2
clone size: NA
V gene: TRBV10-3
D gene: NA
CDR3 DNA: TGTGCCATCACCCCCAGACAGGAGTTACAAAACTTCTATGGCTACACCTTC
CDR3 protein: CAITPRQELQNFYGYTF

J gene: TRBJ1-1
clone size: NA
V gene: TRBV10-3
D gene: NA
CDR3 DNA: TGTGCCATCAGTGAGTCGACTCGCGGAGCTGAAGCTTTCTTT
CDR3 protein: CAISESTRGAEAFF

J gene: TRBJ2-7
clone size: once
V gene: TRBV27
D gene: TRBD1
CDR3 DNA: TGTGCCAGCAGCTTTGGACGGACAGGCGCCTACGAGCAGTACTTC
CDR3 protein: CASSFGRTGAYEQYF

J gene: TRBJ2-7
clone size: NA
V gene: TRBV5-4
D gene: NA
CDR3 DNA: TGTGCCAGCAGCTTGCCTGGGGGGGCCGAGCAGTACTTC
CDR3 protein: CASSLPGGAEQYF

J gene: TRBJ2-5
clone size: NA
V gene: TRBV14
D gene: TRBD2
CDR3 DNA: TGTGCCAGCAGCCACAGACTAGCAAAAGAGACCCAGTACTTC
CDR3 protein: CASSHRLAKETQYF

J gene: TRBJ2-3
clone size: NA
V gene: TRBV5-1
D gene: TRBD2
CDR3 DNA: TGCGCCAGCAGCGACGGACTAGCGGGAATCACAGATACGCAGTATTTT
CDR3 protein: CASSDGLAGITDTQYF

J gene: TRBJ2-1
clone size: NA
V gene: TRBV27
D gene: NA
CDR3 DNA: TGTGCCAGCAGTTTTGTATCAGGGTCCAATGAGCAGTTCTTC
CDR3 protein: CASSFVSGSNEQFF

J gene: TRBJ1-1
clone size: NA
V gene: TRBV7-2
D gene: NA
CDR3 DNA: TGTGCCAGCAGCTTAAGTGGACAAATATTGAACACTGAAGCTTTCTTT
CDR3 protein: CASSLSGQILNTEAFF

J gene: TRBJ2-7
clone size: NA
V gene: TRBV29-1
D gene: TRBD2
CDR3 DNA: TGCAGCGTTTCTTGGACTAGCGGGAGACACGAGCAGTACTTC
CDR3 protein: CSVSWTSGRHEQYF

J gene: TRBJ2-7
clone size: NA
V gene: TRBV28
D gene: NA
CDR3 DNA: TGTGCCAGCAGTTTTTTTGGACAGTCCTACGAGCAGTACTTC
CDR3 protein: CASSFFGQSYEQYF

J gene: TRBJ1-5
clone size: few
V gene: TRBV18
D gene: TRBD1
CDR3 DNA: TGTGCCAGCTCAGGGGGTAAAGACAGGGCCCAGCATTTT
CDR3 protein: CASSGGKDRAQHF

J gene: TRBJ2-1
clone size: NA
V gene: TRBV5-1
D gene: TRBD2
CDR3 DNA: TGCGCCAGCAGCTTTAGCGGGTCGGGATCCAATGAGCAGTTCTTC
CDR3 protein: CASSFSGSGSNEQFF

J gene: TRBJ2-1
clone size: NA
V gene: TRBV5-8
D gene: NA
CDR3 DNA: TGTGCCAGCAGCTCTTACCGGGTGAGCTCCTACAATGAGCAGTTCTTC
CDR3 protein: CASSSYRVSSYNEQFF

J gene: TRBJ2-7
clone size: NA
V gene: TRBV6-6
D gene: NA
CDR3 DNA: TGTGCCAGCAGTTACCCCGGGGTAGCATGGCAGTACTTC
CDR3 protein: CASSYPGVAWQYF

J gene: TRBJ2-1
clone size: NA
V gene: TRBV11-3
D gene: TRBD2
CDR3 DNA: TGTGCCAGCAGCTCGGGTGGCGGGAGTAGCGATGAGCAGTTCTTC
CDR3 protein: CASSSGGGSSDEQFF

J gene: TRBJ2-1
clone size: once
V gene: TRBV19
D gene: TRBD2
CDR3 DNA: TGTGCCAGTAGCGGACTAGCGGGAGGGGGGGTCAATGAGCAGTTCTTC
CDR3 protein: CASSGLAGGGVNEQFF

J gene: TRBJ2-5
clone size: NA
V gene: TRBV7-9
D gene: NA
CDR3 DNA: TGTGCCAGCAGCGAGGGGGAGGGAGAGACCCAGTACTTC
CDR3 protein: CASSEGEGETQYF

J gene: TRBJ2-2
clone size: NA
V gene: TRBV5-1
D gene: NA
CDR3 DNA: TGCGCCACCCAACGACCCGGGATGAACACCGGGGAGCTGTTTTTT
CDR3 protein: CATQRPGMNTGELFF

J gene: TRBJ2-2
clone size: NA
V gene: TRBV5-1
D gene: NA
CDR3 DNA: TGCGCCAGCAGCTTTGTGTCTGTCACCGGGGAGCTGTTTTTT
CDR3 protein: CASSFVSVTGELFF

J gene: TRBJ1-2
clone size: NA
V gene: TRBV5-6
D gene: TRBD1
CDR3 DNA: TGTGCCAGCAGTCCGGGACAGCAATCTTATGGCTACACCTTC
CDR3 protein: CASSPGQQSYGYTF

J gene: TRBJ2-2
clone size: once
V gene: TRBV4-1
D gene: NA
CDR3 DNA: TGCGCCAGCAGCCAGTCTGCGGACACCGGGGAGCTGTTTTTT
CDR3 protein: CASSQSADTGELFF

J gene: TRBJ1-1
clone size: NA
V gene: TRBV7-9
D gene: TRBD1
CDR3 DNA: TGTGCCAGCAAGCCCCCGGGACAGGGGAATAAAGCTTTCTTT
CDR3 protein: CASKPPGQGNKAFF

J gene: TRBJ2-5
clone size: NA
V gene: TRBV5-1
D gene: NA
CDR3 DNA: TGCGCCAGCAGGAGAACAGGGACGGCAGAGACCCAGTACTTC
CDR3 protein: CASRRTGTAETQYF

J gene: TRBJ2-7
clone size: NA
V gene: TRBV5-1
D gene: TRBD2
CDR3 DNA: TGCGCCAGCAGCTTTGGGGGAGGGAGCTCCTACGAGCAGTACTTC
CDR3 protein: CASSFGGGSSYEQYF

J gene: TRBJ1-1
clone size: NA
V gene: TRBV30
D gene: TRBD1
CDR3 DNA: TGTGCCTGGAGTGTACTGGGACAGGGCACTTTCTTT
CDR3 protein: CAWSVLGQGTFF

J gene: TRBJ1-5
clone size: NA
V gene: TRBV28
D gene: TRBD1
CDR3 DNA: TGTGCCAGCAGTTTCGGGACAGGGGATAAGCATTTT
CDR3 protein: CASSFGTGDKHF

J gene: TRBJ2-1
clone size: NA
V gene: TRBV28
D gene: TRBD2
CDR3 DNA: TGTGCCAGCAGTGCAGCGGGAGCCTACAATGAGCAGTTCTTC
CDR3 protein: CASSAAGAYNEQFF

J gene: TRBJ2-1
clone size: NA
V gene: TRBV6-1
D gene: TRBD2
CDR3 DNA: TGTGCCAGCAGACCTCTAGCGGGAAGTTACAATGAGCAGTTCTTC
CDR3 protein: CASRPLAGSYNEQFF

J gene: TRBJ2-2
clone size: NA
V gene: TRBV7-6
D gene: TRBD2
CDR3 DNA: TGTGCCAGCAGCCCTAGCGGGAGGGTTCACGGGGAGCTGTTTTTT
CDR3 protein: CASSPSGRVHGELFF

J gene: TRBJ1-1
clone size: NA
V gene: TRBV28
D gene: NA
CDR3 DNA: TGTGCCAGCAGTCTAGGGGGATCTCTGAACACTGAAGCTTTCTTT
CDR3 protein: CASSLGGSLNTEAFF